The 30 T cell receptor beta chains reported below all come from one sample, sequenced in a study of cytomegalovirus exposure and HLA in healthy donors. The PCR employed 60 Vbeta primers together with 13 Jbeta primers. Method: immunoSEQ multiplex PCR; TCRdb's copy keeps in-frame clones and lacks some. The table records about 65,000 clones, approximately 67% of them present only once. Sequencing was performed on PBMCs. Source of these receptors: a young man in good health and CMV-seronegative.

The chain links TRBV25-1 to TRBJ1-1; D might be TRBD1 (5 bases). Germline CDR1 MGHDK, CDR2 SYGVNS. Trimming shortened V by 8 bases and J by 1 base, and 14 bases separated the two germline ends. This CDR3 region has 14 residues. CDR3 amino acids: CASGRRGPNTEAFF. Written as DNA, the CDR3 is TGTGCCAGCGGACGAAGGGGTCCGAACACTGAAGCTTTCTTT.

The chain has TRBV5-4 and TRBJ2-3; D might be TRBD1 (5 bases). The CDR3 is 13 amino acids. The V gene's germline CDR1 is SGHNT and CDR2 YYREEE (reference sequence). Trimming removed 4 bases from V and 5 bases from J, with 11 bases in between. The CDR3 DNA follows: TGTGCCAGCAGCCTTGACAGCCTAGATACGCAGTATTTT. It is translated as CASSLDSLDTQYF.

The chain combines TRBV15 with TRBJ2-7, with 7 nucleotides matching TRBD2. Per germline, CDR1 LNHNV and CDR2 YYDKDF (reference sequence). The V gene end was trimmed by 0 bases and the J gene end by 2 bases; junction bases not matched to a gene: 4. This CDR3 region has 15 residues. CDR3 loop: CATSRDRDYPYEQYF. In nucleotides, the CDR3 is TGTGCCACCAGCAGAGACCGGGACTACCCCTACGAGCAGTACTTC.

V is TRBV4-1 and J is TRBJ2-7; the match to TRBD1 covers 8 bases. In germline, CDR1 is MGHRA, CDR2 YSYEKL. CDR3 size: 15 residues. The ends lost 4 bases at V and 0 bases at J; junction bases unmatched: 5. The CDR3 nucleotides read TGCGCCAGCAGCCTTCAGGGGGCTAGCTCCTACGAGCAGTACTTC. Residues: CASSLQGASSYEQYF.

The chain links TRBV10-3 to TRBJ2-1; 10 bases match TRBD2. Trimming at V came to 6 bases and at J to 8 bases, leaving 10 bases not matched to a gene. This CDR3 has 15 amino acids. The germline V gene has CDR1 ENHRY and CDR2 SYGVKD. The CDR3 reads CAISQSGGAIDEQFF. Written as DNA, the CDR3 is TGTGCCATCAGCCAGAGCGGGGGGGCGATCGATGAGCAGTTCTTC.

V usage is TRBV4-2 and J usage is TRBJ2-7, with D hard to call. Per germline, CDR1 LGHNA and CDR2 YNFKEQ. This CDR3 is 18 amino acids long. V was shortened by 1 base and J by 0 bases, with 19 bases between the two germline ends. CDR3 loop: CASSQGGIRYPNSYEQYF. The CDR3 DNA is TGTGCCAGCAGCCAAGGAGGTATTCGGTACCCGAACTCCTACGAGCAGTACTTC.

This clone was counted only a few times. The CDR3 spells CASSLVAGPTGELFF. The DNA of the CDR3 is TGTGCCAGCAGCTTAGTAGCAGGGCCCACCGGGGAGCTGTTTTTT. The V and J genes are TRBV7-9 and TRBJ2-2, with D perhaps matching TRBD1 (5 bases). With 1 base removed from V and 4 bases from J, the gap between germline ends came to 10 bases. This CDR3 has 15 amino acids. Germline loops: CDR1 SEHNR, CDR2 FQNEAQ (reference sequence).

The chain carries TRBV2 and TRBJ2-5, with 8 bases identical to TRBD2. This CDR3 is built from 14 residues. Germline loops: CDR1 SNHLY, CDR2 FYNNEI. The V segment lost 6 bases and the J segment 4 bases; nucleotides outside the gene matches: 7. The DNA for the CDR3 is TGTGCCAGCAGGGGACTACGGGGGGGAGAGACCCAGTACTTC. Its protein product is CASRGLRGGETQYF. The full variable domain, its missing parts supplied by reference TRBV2 and TRBJ2-5, is EPEVTQTPSHQVTQMGQEVILRCVPISNHLYFYWYRQILGQKVEFLVSFYNNEISEKSEIFDDQFSVERPDGSNFTLKIRSTKLEDSAMYFCASRGLRGGETQYFGPGTRLLVL.

The chain uses TRBV5-1 and TRBJ1-1; no firm D call. In germline, CDR1 is SGHRS, CDR2 YFSETQ. V was cut by 0 bases and J by 1 base, with 7 bases left in between. The CDR3 spans 14 residues. The CDR3 nucleotides are TGCGCCAGCAGCTTGGACGGAGGGAACACTGAAGCTTTCTTT. Its protein product is CASSLDGGNTEAFF.

This chain uses TRBV5-4 with TRBJ2-1; perhaps TRBD1 as D (5 bases). Trimming left V 4 bases short and J 4 bases short, with 15 bases between. CDR1 and CDR2 (germline): SGHNT, YYREEE (reference sequence). The CDR3 totals 15 residues. DNA of the CDR3: TGTGCCAGCAGCGGGTCGACAGCCCCTTACAATGAGCAGTTCTTC. Protein product: CASSGSTAPYNEQFF. The full variable domain, completed using reference TRBV5-4 and TRBJ2-1, is ETGVTQSPTHLIKTRGQQVTLRCSSQSGHNTVSWYQQALGQGPQFIFQYYREEENGRGNFPPRFSGLQFPNYSSELNVNALELDDSALYLCASSGSTAPYNEQFFGPGTRLTVL.

This clone was seen only a few times. The chain uses TRBV19 and TRBJ2-7, with a weak D call TRBD1 (6 bases). In germline, CDR1 is LNHDA, CDR2 SQIVND (reference sequence). The CDR3 runs 14 residues. V lost 5 bases to trimming and J lost 2 bases, with 13 bases between them. The CDR3 DNA reads TGTGCCAGTAGTCCAGGGGACGGAGCCTACGAGCAGTACTTC. Translation gives CASSPGDGAYEQYF.

The chain has TRBV7-2 and TRBJ2-1; 9 bases agree with TRBD2. The junction had 2 bases not matched to a gene; V was cut back by 1 base and J by 7 bases. CDR3 length: 14 residues. Germline V CDR1 and CDR2: SGHTA, FQGNSA. The CDR3 DNA follows: TGTGCCAGCAGCTTAGGCCTAGCGGGGAATGAGCAGTTCTTC. It encodes CASSLGLAGNEQFF.

This clone has just a few counts. This chain joins TRBV6-7 and TRBJ2-7, with D hard to call. TRBV6-7 is an ORF for which the function is uncertain. V was trimmed by 6 bases and J by 2 bases, leaving 17 bases between them. This CDR3 is 15 amino acids long. CDR3 sequence: CASSSDLLCAYEQYF. The CDR3 DNA is TGTGCCAGCAGCTCTGACTTACTCTGCGCCTACGAGCAGTACTTC.

Only a few counts were recorded for this clone. The chain recombines TRBV29-1 with TRBJ1-2, with a possible D match to TRBD1 (6 bases). CDR3 length equals 12 residues. Germline V lookup: CDR1 SQVTM, CDR2 ANQGSEA. V lost 7 bases and J lost 3, with 12 bases in between. CDR3 coding DNA: TGCAGCGCTCGGACAGCCGACTATGGCTACACCTTC. This codes for CSARTADYGYTF.

This chain joins TRBV18 and TRBJ1-2; 8 bases agree with TRBD1. The CDR3 extends over 15 amino acids. Germline-derived CDR1 and CDR2 are KGHSH and LQKENI. V lost 3 bases, J lost 5 bases, and 8 bases stayed unmatched. CDR3 region: CASSPQQGELYGYTF. The CDR3 coding sequence is TGTGCCAGCTCACCGCAACAGGGGGAGTTGTATGGCTACACCTTC.

Points on this clone: The junction shows a germline mismatch at one end, possibly a read error. The chain combines TRBV30 with TRBJ1-2; 7 nucleotides agree with TRBD1. This CDR3 region has 13 residues. Germline V gene sequence: CDR1 GTSNPN, CDR2 SVGIG (reference sequence). The CDR3 DNA reads TGTTCCTGGAGGACAGGTCTACACTATGGCTACACCTTC. It codes for CSWRTGLHYGYTF.

The rearrangement uses TRBV29-1 and TRBJ1-4; D gene unclear. V was clipped by 4 bases and J by 0 bases, with 9 bases between them. Germline V gene data show CDR1 as SQVTM and CDR2 as ANQGSEA. The CDR3 sequence is 14 residues long. The CDR3 loop reads CSVGAGATNEKLFF. As DNA, the CDR3 is TGCAGCGTTGGTGCGGGAGCAACTAATGAAAAACTGTTTTTT.

The V call is TRBV6-5, the J call TRBJ2-7; weak D call: TRBD1 (7 bases). V lost 0 bases and J lost 5, with 17 bases in between. The CDR3 sequence is 16 residues long. Germline-derived CDR1 and CDR2 are MNHEY and SVGAGI. Written as DNA, the CDR3 is TGTGCCAGCAGTTACTCGGAGGTAGGGGGCGGGGACGAGCAGTACTTC. Translated: CASSYSEVGGGDEQYF.

The chain recombines TRBV5-1 with TRBJ2-1; TRBD2 agrees at 9 bases. Germline V gene sequence: CDR1 SGHRS, CDR2 YFSETQ. V lost 0 bases to trimming and J lost 3 bases; unmatched junction nucleotides: 7. The CDR3 consists of 17 residues. This chain's CDR3 is CASSLAGRGGFYNEQFF. The CDR3 DNA reads TGCGCCAGCAGCTTGGCCGGGCGGGGGGGCTTCTACAATGAGCAGTTCTTC.

In this sample, this clone turned up a few times. The chain recombines TRBV5-1 with TRBJ1-2, with D unclear. There are 12 residues in the CDR3. Per the germline V gene, CDR1 is SGHRS and CDR2 is YFSETQ. V was pared by 4 bases and J by 4 bases, with 8 bases between. CDR3 DNA sequence: TGCGCCAGCAGCGCGGACTTCTATGGCTACACCTTC. Amino acid sequence: CASSADFYGYTF.

The chain joins TRBV5-1 to TRBJ2-7; D perhaps matches TRBD1 (5 bases). This CDR3 contains 16 residues. Germline CDR1 SGHRS, CDR2 YFSETQ. Trimming took 0 bases from V and 5 from J, leaving 18 bases between them. This CDR3 reads CASSLASAGQGHEQYF. The CDR3, as DNA: TGCGCCAGCAGCTTGGCCTCGGCCGGCCAGGGCCACGAGCAGTACTTC. Looking up the rest from reference TRBV5-1 and TRBJ2-7 gives the full variable domain: KAGVTQTPRYLIKTRGQQVTLSCSPISGHRSVSWYQQTPGQGLQFLFEYFSETQRNKGNFPGRFSGRQFSNSRSEMNVSTLELGDSALYLCASSLASAGQGHEQYFGPGTRLTVT.

This clone was seen a handful of times. CDR3 nucleotides: TGTGCCAGTAGTCGCCCCGGGGCTAGCGGGGGGGCTTGGAGCGAGGATACGCAGTATTTT. The encoded protein is CASSRPGASGGAWSEDTQYF. V gene TRBV19 combines with J gene TRBJ2-3; 12 bases map to TRBD2. Trimming removed 5 bases from V and 6 bases from J; junction bases left unmatched: 21. CDR3 length: 20 residues. The germline CDR1 and CDR2 sequences are LNHDA and SQIVND (reference sequence).

The chain has TRBV6-5 and TRBJ1-1, with D possibly TRBD1 on 6 matching bases. The CDR3 is 13 amino acids. The germline gives CDR1 MNHEY, CDR2 SVGAGI. V shed 4 bases and J shed 4 bases, with 10 bases lying between them. The CDR3 region has the DNA TGTGCCAGCAGTTGGGAGGGGGGCACTGAAGCTTTCTTT. As protein: CASSWEGGTEAFF.

The chain links TRBV29-1 to TRBJ2-7; D is unresolved. CDR3 length: 11 amino acids. Germline lookup yields CDR1 SQVTM and CDR2 ANQGSEA. V dropped 0 bases and J dropped 4 bases, with 4 bases sitting between them. The DNA for the CDR3 is TGCAGCGTTGAAGATCTTTACGAGCAGTACTTC. Its protein is CSVEDLYEQYF.

The chain links TRBV15 to TRBJ2-1; 8 nucleotides line up with TRBD2. The CDR3 consists of 15 residues. The ends lost 5 bases at V and 3 bases at J; junction bases unmatched: 6. Germline V gene lookup returns CDR1 LNHNV and CDR2 YYDKDF (reference sequence). CDR3 DNA sequence: TGTGCCACCAGCGCCTTAGCGGGGAGCTACAATGAGCAGTTCTTC. As protein: CATSALAGSYNEQFF.

In this sample, this clone turned up once. The V gene is TRBV27, the J gene TRBJ2-3, with 14 bases identical to TRBD2. V shed 5 bases, J shed 4 bases, and the junction held 20 bases outside the gene matches. The CDR3 covers 21 residues. Germline V lookup: CDR1 MNHEY, CDR2 SMNVEV (reference sequence). In DNA, the CDR3 is TGTGCCAGCAGTCCCCGGGTGTTGACTAGCGGGGGGGCATTTGAACCAGATACGCAGTATTTT. Amino acids: CASSPRVLTSGGAFEPDTQYF.

The chain is built from TRBV18 and TRBJ2-1; D unclear. Germline CDR1 and CDR2: KGHSH and LQKENI. Trimming removed 2 bases from V and 7 bases from J, with 9 bases in between. The CDR3 has 13 residues. The CDR3 nucleotides are TGTGCCAGCTCACCAAACACCCGTAATGAGCAGTTCTTC. Its protein product is CASSPNTRNEQFF.

The V gene is TRBV29-1, the J gene TRBJ2-7; weak D call: TRBD1 (5 bases). Germline assignment: CDR1 SQVTM and CDR2 ANQGSEA. CDR3 length equals 15 residues. With 3 bases removed from V and 5 bases from J, the gap between germline ends came to 20 bases. The CDR3 bases are TGCAGCGTTGATGGGGCCAGGGTTGGCGGAAACGAGCAGTACTTC. It translates to CSVDGARVGGNEQYF.

This clone was seen a few times. V is TRBV30 and J is TRBJ2-1; D gene unclear. V was clipped by 2 bases and J by 8 bases, with 13 bases between them. Germline values: CDR1 GTSNPN, CDR2 SVGIG (reference sequence). The CDR3 loop spans 13 amino acids. In DNA, the CDR3 is TGTGCCTGGAGTTTCTCTCCGGTTTATGAGCAGTTCTTC. Translation gives CAWSFSPVYEQFF.

The chain links TRBV11-2 to TRBJ2-3; possible D gene TRBD1, 6 bases. Trimming took off 5 bases at V and 2 bases at J, with 14 bases between the two ends. CDR1 SGHAT and CDR2 FQNNGV come from the germline V gene. The CDR3 contains 15 residues. CDR3 protein: CASSVRGGVTDTQYF. The CDR3 region has the DNA TGTGCCAGCAGCGTTAGAGGGGGAGTCACAGATACGCAGTATTTT.